These 32 T cell receptor beta chains were sequenced from one sample in a study of blood T cell repertoires in COVID-19. The protocol was immunoSEQ multiplex PCR, while the TCRdb copy is restricted to in-frame clones and leaves out a portion. This sample has 200,000 to 250,000 clones, with approximately 77% found just once. Sequenced material: peripheral blood. All receptors come from a woman aged 80 or older with acute or convalescent COVID-19.

The chain joins TRBV27 to TRBJ2-1; 8 bases fit TRBD2. V lost 10 bases to trimming and J lost 2 bases; unmatched junction nucleotides: 7. Germline CDR1 and CDR2: MNHEY and SMNVEV (reference sequence). This CDR3 comprises 14 residues. CDR3 region: CATQDGGAYNEQFF. The CDR3 DNA is TGTGCCACCCAAGACGGGGGGGCCTACAATGAGCAGTTCTTC.

CDR3 amino acids: CASSQVSGSPLHF. As DNA, the CDR3 is TGTGCCAGCAGCCAAGTATCGGGTTCACCCCTCCACTTT. The rearrangement joins TRBV3-1 (or the pseudogene TRBV3-2) to TRBJ1-6; no clear D gene. The germline V gene has CDR1 LGHDT and CDR2 YNNKEL (reference sequence). The length of the CDR3 is 13 residues. Between the trimmed V and J ends, which lost 1 base and 9 bases, there was a span of 7 bases.

The genes are TRBV28 and TRBJ1-1; D remains ambiguous. Per germline, CDR1 MDHEN and CDR2 SYDVKM. V dropped 7 bases and J dropped 3 bases, with 9 bases sitting between them. CDR3 size: 12 residues. CDR3 sequence reads: CASKVLDTEAFF. The CDR3 DNA follows: TGTGCCAGCAAGGTCCTAGACACTGAAGCTTTCTTT.

The J gene is TRBJ2-7, the V gene TRBV7-9; no definite D call. This CDR3 has 14 residues. Germline CDR1 and CDR2: SEHNR and FQNEAQ (reference sequence). V shed 0 bases and J shed 7 bases, with 13 bases lying between them. In DNA, the CDR3 is TGTGCCAGCAGCTTAGCAGGAGTGCTTGGAGAGCAGTACTTC. Its protein product is CASSLAGVLGEQYF.

The CDR3 loop reads CASRLTGGGDTQYF. The CDR3, as DNA: TGTGCCAGCAGGCTGACAGGGGGGGGAGATACGCAGTATTTT. The V call is TRBV5-8, the J call TRBJ2-3, with 9 bases aligning to TRBD1. The CDR3 is 14 residues long. Germline CDR1 reads SGHTS; CDR2 reads YDEGEE. V gave up 5 bases and J gave up 5 bases; unmatched junction bases: 6.

This chain joins TRBV5-4 and TRBJ2-5; 9 bases are a match to TRBD2. This CDR3 has 16 amino acids. Germline V gene lookup returns CDR1 SGHNT and CDR2 YYREEE (reference sequence). V trimming: 0 bases; J trimming: 4 bases; junction bases outside the gene matches: 7. Here the CDR3 DNA reads TGTGCCAGCAGCTTGGGGTTGCGGGGGGGGCGAGAGACCCAGTACTTC. It codes for CASSLGLRGGRETQYF.

CDR3 DNA sequence: TGTGCCAGCAAGGACAGGGGGCCGTACGAGCAGTACTTC. This encodes CASKDRGPYEQYF. This chain connects TRBV28 to TRBJ2-7; 11 bases are shared with TRBD1. Germline values: CDR1 MDHEN, CDR2 SYDVKM. The V segment lost 7 bases and the J segment 4 bases; nucleotides outside the gene matches: 3. The CDR3 sequence is 13 residues long.

The genes are TRBV6-4 and TRBJ2-5; tentatively, D is TRBD2 (7 bases). The germline gives CDR1 MRHNA, CDR2 SNTAGT. The ends were cut back, 1 base at V and 3 bases at J, with 21 bases in the middle. This CDR3 contains 18 residues. CDR3 DNA: TGTGCCAGCAGTGACTTCTTTTGTCGGGGGGCCATAGAAGAGACCCAGTACTTC. Protein product: CASSDFFCRGAIEETQYF.

This clone has only a few counts. A read error may produce the germline difference seen at one junction end. The chain employs TRBV11-2 and TRBJ2-6; 7 bases map to TRBD1. CDR1 is SGHAT and CDR2 is FQNNGV in the germline V gene. The CDR3 covers 16 residues. The CDR3 region has the DNA TGTGCCAGCAGCATAGACAGGGTAACTGGGGCCAACGTCCTGACTTTC. Protein: CASSIDRVTGANVLTF.

The chain has TRBV3-1 (or the pseudogene TRBV3-2) and TRBJ1-3; D gene ambiguous. Germline V lookup: CDR1 LGHDT, CDR2 YNNKEL (reference sequence). The ends were cut back, 5 bases at V and 0 bases at J, with 11 bases in the middle. This CDR3 has 15 amino acids. The DNA of the CDR3 is TGTGCCAGCAGCTCATCAGGCTCCTCTGGAAACACCATATATTTT. It is translated as CASSSSGSSGNTIYF.

This chain connects TRBV28 to TRBJ1-1, with a possible D match to TRBD1 (5 bases). Trimming pared 8 bases from V and 1 base from J, leaving 17 bases between. This CDR3 spans 15 amino acids. Per the germline V gene, CDR1 is MDHEN and CDR2 is SYDVKM. The CDR3 loop is CASGGGGSRNTEAFF. The CDR3 nucleotides are TGTGCCAGCGGTGGGGGAGGGAGTAGGAACACTGAAGCTTTCTTT.

The rearrangement uses TRBV5-1 and TRBJ2-5, with TRBD2 matching over 16 bases. V lost 4 bases to trimming and J lost 5 bases; unmatched junction nucleotides: 8. Germline-derived CDR1 and CDR2 are SGHRS and YFSETQ. The CDR3 length is 17 residues. The CDR3 region is CASSQGTSGGAWETQYF. The CDR3 coding sequence is TGCGCCAGCAGCCAAGGGACTAGCGGGGGGGCCTGGGAGACCCAGTACTTC.

V is TRBV7-2 and J is TRBJ1-2; D not resolved. The CDR3 consists of 12 residues. V shed 4 bases and J shed 7 bases, with 10 bases lying between them. CDR1 and CDR2 (germline): SGHTA, FQGNSA. CDR3 amino acids: CASSSTASGYTF. In nucleotides, the CDR3 is TGTGCCAGCAGCTCCACAGCATCTGGCTACACCTTC. Looking up the rest from reference TRBV7-2 and TRBJ1-2 gives the full variable domain: GAGVSQSPSNKVTEKGKDVELRCDPISGHTALYWYRQSLGQGLEFLIYFQGNSAPDKSGLPSDRFSAERTGGSVSTLTIQRTQQEDSAVYLCASSSTASGYTFGSGTRLTVV.

The table lists this clone with a count of one. The chain combines TRBV5-4 with TRBJ2-1, with D unclear. Trimming cost V 2 bases and J 8 bases, with 11 bases left between them. CDR3 length: 13 residues. CDR1 SGHNT and CDR2 YYREEE come from the germline V gene (reference sequence). In DNA, the CDR3 is TGTGCCAGCAGCTTCCCGTCTTTCGATGAGCAGTTCTTC. Translating gives CASSFPSFDEQFF.

This clone was observed a few times. The chain couples TRBV15 to TRBJ1-1; 8 nucleotides align to TRBD1. CDR1 LNHNV and CDR2 YYDKDF come from the germline V gene (reference sequence). The CDR3 has 16 residues. After removal of 1 base from V and 1 base from J, the junction contained 5 bases not matched to a gene. The CDR3, as DNA: TGTGCCACCAGCAGAGGCAGGACAGGGAGGAACACTGAAGCTTTCTTT. Protein: CATSRGRTGRNTEAFF.

CDR3 sequence (DNA): TGCGCCAGCAGCTTGTTCAGGGCGGATAATTCACCCCTCCACTTT. Its protein product is CASSLFRADNSPLHF. This chain links TRBV5-1 with TRBJ1-6, with D possibly being TRBD1 (5 bases). Between the trimmed V and J ends, which lost 1 base and 5 bases, there was a span of 10 bases. CDR3 size: 15 residues. The V gene's germline CDR1 is SGHRS and CDR2 YFSETQ. The full variable domain, in which reference TRBV5-1 and TRBJ1-6 provide the parts outside the CDR3, is KAGVTQTPRYLIKTRGQQVTLSCSPISGHRSVSWYQQTPGQGLQFLFEYFSETQRNKGNFPGRFSGRQFSNSRSEMNVSTLELGDSALYLCASSLFRADNSPLHFGNGTRLTVT.

On this clone: It is likely a read error, because the conserved phenylalanine at the end of the CDR3 is missing. Because the CDR3's place on the DNA is in doubt, the DNA is left out and the CDR3 is given as listed by TCRdb. This rearrangement joins TRBV2 to TRBJ2-7; TRBD2 is the table's D call and was not checked against the DNA. The CDR3 has 12 amino acids, counting both end residues. CDR1 is SNHLY and CDR2 is FYNNEI in the germline V gene. This CDR3 is CASSDRRGHKLL.

The chain carries TRBV28 and TRBJ1-1, with a weak D call TRBD1 (6 bases). Trimming took 5 bases from V and 4 from J, leaving 14 bases between them. The germline V gene has CDR1 MDHEN and CDR2 SYDVKM. This CDR3 spans 14 amino acids. The CDR3 reads CASSPAQGSTEAFF. For the CDR3, the DNA is TGTGCCAGCAGTCCCGCACAGGGAAGCACTGAAGCTTTCTTT.

This clone was detected only a few times. V gene TRBV7-9 combines with J gene TRBJ2-7; 7 nucleotides line up with TRBD1. CDR3 length: 13 residues. V dropped 4 bases and J dropped 6; count of bases not matched to a gene: 6. CDR1 is SEHNR, CDR2 FQNEAQ, per germline (reference sequence). CDR3 DNA: TGTGCCAGCAGCTACAGCGACAGGGCCGAGCAGTACTTC. This codes for CASSYSDRAEQYF.

This clone has just a few counts. The gene calls are TRBV7-3 and TRBJ2-1, with a tentative D call TRBD2 (6 bases). From germline, CDR1 is SGHTA and CDR2 FQGTGA. This CDR3 has 11 amino acids. Trimming removed 2 bases from V and 10 bases from J, with 6 bases in between. This CDR3 reads CASSLAGEQFF. In DNA form, the CDR3 reads TGTGCCAGCAGCTTAGCGGGGGAGCAGTTCTTC.

This sequence joins TRBV23-1 and TRBJ2-3; D is ambiguous. TRBV23-1 is recorded as an ORF, its role being uncertain. With 8 bases removed from V and 10 bases from J, the gap between germline ends came to 7 bases. The CDR3 spans 9 residues. The CDR3 nucleotides read TGCGCCAGCCTCACTCCGCAGTATTTT. It translates to CASLTPQYF.

This sequence joins TRBV6-5 and TRBJ1-6, with 8 nucleotides matching TRBD1. Germline CDR1 is MNHEY and CDR2 is SVGAGI. Trimming cost V 4 bases and J 9 bases; bases outside gene matches: 5. This CDR3 is built from 14 residues. CDR3 sequence reads: CASSSGQGISPLHF. CDR3 in DNA: TGTGCCAGCAGTTCCGGACAGGGAATTTCACCCCTCCACTTT.

In its sample, this clone was seen once. The J gene is TRBJ1-2, the V gene TRBV5-4; 9 bases are a match to TRBD1. V lost 4 bases and J lost 7; bases outside the gene matches: 8. From germline, CDR1 is SGHNT and CDR2 YYREEE (reference sequence). The CDR3 totals 14 residues. DNA for the CDR3: TGTGCCAGCAGCGGGTTACAGGGGGCCGGTGGCTACACCTTC. Encoded protein: CASSGLQGAGGYTF.

This chain joins TRBV24-1 and TRBJ1-2; 9 nucleotides line up with TRBD1. Germline V gene sequence: CDR1 KGHDR, CDR2 SFDVKD. J gave up 2 bases and V 10 bases, and 7 bases lay outside the gene matches. The CDR3 consists of 14 residues. CDR3 in amino acids: CATRRTGANYGYTF. In DNA, the CDR3 is TGTGCCACTCGAAGGACAGGGGCGAACTATGGCTACACCTTC.

V is TRBV11-1 and J is TRBJ1-1, with TRBD1 identical over 9 bases. Germline V gives CDR1 SGHAT, CDR2 FQDESV (reference sequence). The CDR3 covers 15 residues. Unmatched junction bases numbered 7, after V lost 5 bases and J lost 3 bases. The CDR3 spells CASSAGTGFHTEAFF. In DNA, the CDR3 is TGTGCCAGCAGCGCCGGGACAGGGTTTCACACTGAAGCTTTCTTT.

The J gene is TRBJ1-1, the V gene TRBV12-5, with no clear D. This CDR3 has 15 residues. V lost 1 base, J lost 1 base, and 10 bases lay in between. The V gene's germline CDR1 is LGHNT and CDR2 FRNRAP. CDR3 residues: CASGLDVGGNTEAFF. As DNA, the CDR3 is TGTGCTAGTGGTTTGGACGTCGGTGGGAACACTGAAGCTTTCTTT.

V usage is TRBV27 and J usage is TRBJ2-7, with D maybe TRBD1 (6 bases). Germline-derived CDR1 and CDR2 are MNHEY and SMNVEV (reference sequence). CDR3 length: 17 amino acids. V was trimmed by 6 bases and J by 4 bases, leaving 25 bases between them. CDR3 amino acids: CASSSLRFAGDSYEQYF. The CDR3 DNA is TGTGCCAGCAGCTCTTTACGTTTCGCAGGGGATAGTTACGAGCAGTACTTC.

The genes are TRBV6-5 and TRBJ2-7, with a possible D match to TRBD1 (6 bases). The CDR3 has 15 amino acids. Deletions cut 7 bases from V and 2 bases from J, with 18 bases between. Germline CDR1 reads MNHEY; CDR2 reads SVGAGI. The CDR3: CASTQSWDTTYEQYF. The CDR3 coding sequence is TGTGCCAGCACTCAGTCTTGGGACACAACCTACGAGCAGTACTTC.

The rearrangement joins TRBV10-3 to TRBJ2-7; TRBD1 matches 8 bases. Germline V gives CDR1 ENHRY, CDR2 SYGVKD. Germline trimming cut 7 bases from V and 5 bases from J; bases unmatched to any gene: 7. The CDR3 length is 13 residues. The chain's CDR3 is CAIKGQDTNEQYF. The CDR3 bases are TGTGCCATCAAGGGACAGGATACCAACGAGCAGTACTTC.

The chain combines TRBV6-2 or TRBV6-3 with TRBJ1-2, with 7 bases that match TRBD1. After removal of 0 bases from V and 3 bases from J, the junction contained 16 bases not matched to a gene. Germline assignment: CDR1 MNHEY and CDR2 SVGEGT. This CDR3 contains 19 residues. CDR3 bases: TGTGCCAGCAGTTACTCGATAGGACAGGTCCCGAAGTACGACTATGGCTACACCTTC. Amino acid sequence: CASSYSIGQVPKYDYGYTF.

The chain joins TRBV29-1 to TRBJ2-2, with 7 bases aligning to TRBD1. Looked up from germline, CDR1 is SQVTM and CDR2 is ANQGSEA. There are 14 residues in the CDR3. The V segment lost 7 bases and the J segment 3 bases; nucleotides outside the gene matches: 8. The CDR3 spells CSADQGVDTGELFF. The CDR3, as DNA: TGCAGCGCGGACCAGGGGGTGGACACCGGGGAGCTGTTTTTT.

In the case of this clone: The junction and the germline gene differ at one end; a read error may be behind it. V usage is TRBV7-7 and J usage is TRBJ2-2; weak D call: TRBD1 (6 bases). The CDR3 loop spans 14 amino acids. Germline loops: CDR1 SSHAT, CDR2 FNYEAQ (reference sequence). The CDR3 protein is CASSLERGTGELFF. The CDR3 nucleotides read TGTGCTAGCAGCTTAGAGAGGGGGACCGGGGAGCTGTTTTTT.